Reported below is one T cell receptor beta chain. Its cognate antigen is unknown. The PCR made use of 60 Vbeta and 13 Jbeta primers. Sequencing was performed with immunoSEQ multiplex PCR; in TCRdb, only in-frame clones are kept and a portion is missing. The sample includes roughly 120,000 clones, 76% of them seen just once. The data belong to a study of cytomegalovirus exposure and HLA in healthy donors. Study details: There were about 85 million unique TCRs (from HLA-typed donors) in an early data release. Assignment to the Caucasian-associated ancestry cluster applied to around 76% of the approximately 360 genotyped donors.

Whole-study findings and limits: V- and J-gene trimming of TCR beta was linked (in a later analysis) to a missense DCLRE1C variant.

J gave up 3 bases and V 0 bases, and 4 bases lay outside the gene matches. Germline-derived CDR1 and CDR2 are SGDLS and YYNGEE. The CDR3 runs to 15 residues. The sequence came from a woman in her fifties or sixties in good health and CMV-seropositive. Sequencing used PBMCs. The chain employs TRBV9 and TRBJ2-3, with 7 bases matching TRBD2. CDR3 nucleotides: TGTGCCAGCAGCGTAGGAGCGGGGTTGACAGATACGCAGTATTTT. Translated, it gives CASSVGAGLTDTQYF.